A selection of T cell receptor beta chains follows, all from one sample in a study of blood T cell repertoires in COVID-19. TCRdb's copy holds only in-frame clones and misses some; the assay was immunoSEQ multiplex PCR. The sample has a few hundred thousand clones, 86% seen once. Sequencing input: PBMCs or T cells enriched from blood (not recorded which). These receptors were collected from a woman aged 40 to 49 with acute COVID-19. Each CDR3 is given with its conserved first and last residue. The D gene is left open where the match is weak. Where a row states a size, it is once, few, many or the class of an expanded clone; other rows omit it.

>TRBJ1-5|14|TRBV19|NA|NA
TGTGCCAGTAGCCTACAGGGAGAAGGTCAGCCCCAGCATTTT
CASSLQGEGQPQHF
>TRBJ1-2|12|TRBV12-3/TRBV12-4|few|TRBD1
TGTGCCAGCAGGGGGGACAGACCCACTCTTTTCTTC
CASRGDRPTLFF
>TRBJ2-2|16|TRBV5-1|NA|TRBD1
TGCGCCAGCAGCTTACAGGGGACCCTGAACTCCGGGGAGCTGTTTTTT
CASSLQGTLNSGELFF
>TRBJ2-3|14|TRBV5-1|NA|NA
TGCGCCAGCAGCTTGGGACAGGGACTAGATACGCAGTATTTT
CASSLGQGLDTQYF
>TRBJ2-5|15|TRBV5-1|few|TRBD1
TGCGCCAGCAGCCCTACAGGGGGGTACCAAGAGACCCAGTACTTC
CASSPTGGYQETQYF
>TRBJ1-1|15|TRBV5-1|NA|NA
TGCGCCAGCACCTATGGCAGGGGTATGAACACTGAAGCTTTCTTT
CASTYGRGMNTEAFF
>TRBJ2-1|15|TRBV7-3|NA|NA
TGTGCCAGCAGCATCACAGGGATGGGACCGAATGAGCAGTTCTTC
CASSITGMGPNEQFF
>TRBJ2-1|16|TRBV5-1|few|TRBD1
TGCGCCAGCACTTTCGATTACGGGACAGGGGCGAATGAGCAGTTCTTC
CASTFDYGTGANEQFF
>TRBJ2-2|14|TRBV6-4|NA|NA
TGTGCCAGCAGCCGGGACTCCAACACCGGGGAGCTGTTTTTT
CASSRDSNTGELFF
>TRBJ1-1|11|TRBV7-9|NA|NA
TGTGCCCGGGAAGACTACACTGAAGCTTTCTTT
CAREDYTEAFF
>TRBJ2-1|16|TRBV6-2/TRBV6-3|NA|TRBD2
TGTGCCAGCAGTCTGACTAGCGGGAGTCGGGGAGGTGAGCAGTTCTTC
CASSLTSGSRGGEQFF
>TRBJ2-1|16|TRBV2|many|TRBD2
TGTGCCAGCAGCCGGGCGGTGGGCACTAGCGGCAATGAGCAGTTCTTC
CASSRAVGTSGNEQFF
>TRBJ1-2|14|TRBV2|NA|TRBD1
TGTGCCAGCAGGGAGGACAGGGGACAGTATGGCTACACCTTC
CASREDRGQYGYTF
>TRBJ2-2|12|TRBV12-3/TRBV12-4|NA|NA
TGTGCCAGCAGTCAAAACACCGGGGAGCTGTTTTTT
CASSQNTGELFF
>TRBJ1-5|13|TRBV7-9|NA|NA
TGTGCCAGCTCTCCGGGGGATGGGCAGCCCCAGCATTTT
CASSPGDGQPQHF
>TRBJ2-2|15|TRBV6-5|NA|TRBD1
TGTGCCAGCAGACCGGGACAGGGGATGTACCGGGAGCTGTTTTTT
CASRPGQGMYRELFF
>TRBJ1-2|13|TRBV28|NA|NA
TGTGCCAGCAGTCCCTCTGACACCTATGGCTACACCTTC
CASSPSDTYGYTF